A selection of T cell receptor beta chains follows, all from one sample in a study of identical twins. TCRdb used MiXCR to reprocess the 5' RACE reads, holding one entry per CDR3 protein. The sample records about 890,000 distinct CDR3 sequences, approximately 13% being singletons. This sample was also put to use in a study of yellow fever vaccine responses in identical twins.

The sequenced material came from PBMCs. Every receptor here comes from a woman aged 18-30 years in good health. Both conserved end residues are part of each CDR3. D genes are given only for firm matches. Clone size is not always given. Where it is, it says once, few, many or a class for expanded clones.

TGCGCCAGCAGCCGCCAGGGACAGGGGAGAGGCTACACCTTC,CASSRQGQGRGYTF,TRBV4-1,TRBJ1-2,TRBD1,many
TGTGCCAGCAGCCAAGAGATACCCGGATACAATGAGCAGTTCTTC,CASSQEIPGYNEQFF,TRBV14,TRBJ2-1,.,few
TGCAGTGTTGACCGTTACTATGGCTACACCTTC,CSVDRYYGYTF,TRBV20-1,TRBJ1-2,.,few
TGTGCCAGCAGCCTCAGCGGGAACCCTAGCACAGATACGCAGTATTTT,CASSLSGNPSTDTQYF,TRBV7-8,TRBJ2-3,TRBD2,few
TGTGCCAGCAGGACAGGGTACTATGGCTACACCTTC,CASRTGYYGYTF,TRBV6-5,TRBJ1-2,TRBD1,many
TGCGCCAGCAGTAGGGGGGATGGACAAGAGACCCAGTACTTC,CASSRGDGQETQYF,TRBV5-1,TRBJ2-5,.,.
TGCGCCAGCAGCCAAGATTTTCCGGGCACAGATACGCAGTATTTT,CASSQDFPGTDTQYF,TRBV4-1,TRBJ2-3,.,many
TGTGCCAGCAGCCAAGACTTCATCCGGGACAGGGAATTGGGCTACACCTTC,CASSQDFIRDRELGYTF,TRBV3-1,TRBJ1-2,TRBD1,.
TGCGCCAGCACCCTGACAGGGGACACCGGGGAGCTGTTTTTT,CASTLTGDTGELFF,TRBV5-1,TRBJ2-2,TRBD1,many
TGTGCCATCAGCGTGGACAGTCAGCCCCAGCATTTT,CAISVDSQPQHF,TRBV10-3,TRBJ1-5,.,.
TGTGCCAGCAGTCCCCCTGGAGCTCACGGTACAGATACGCAGTATTTT,CASSPPGAHGTDTQYF,TRBV27,TRBJ2-3,.,few
TGCAGTGCTAGGGGGCTGGGGACAGACTACAATGAGCAGTTCTTC,CSARGLGTDYNEQFF,TRBV20-1,TRBJ2-1,TRBD1,many
TGTGCCAGCAGTTTAGGGACATTAGATACGCAGTATTTT,CASSLGTLDTQYF,TRBV28,TRBJ2-3,.,.
TGTGCCAGCAGTACGAATAGCAATCAGCCCCAGCATTTT,CASSTNSNQPQHF,TRBV12-3/TRBV12-4,TRBJ1-5,.,many
TGTGCTAGTGGTTTCGTCACGATCGACACTGAAGCTTTCTTT,CASGFVTIDTEAFF,TRBV12-5,TRBJ1-1,.,few
TGTGCCAGCAGCTTATGGGATGAGCAGTTCTTC,CASSLWDEQFF,TRBV7-2,TRBJ2-1,.,.
TGTGCCACCAGTGACACAGGGGTTGGGGGCACAGATACGCAGTATTTT,CATSDTGVGGTDTQYF,TRBV24-1,TRBJ2-3,TRBD1,few
TGTGCCAGCACCACAGGGGTGGGCTTGAACACTGAAGCTTTCTTT,CASTTGVGLNTEAFF,TRBV7-9,TRBJ1-1,TRBD1,few
TGTGCCAGCAGTCTCCTAGGGACTAGCGGGAGCGGTGAGCAGTACTTC,CASSLLGTSGSGEQYF,TRBV28,TRBJ2-7,TRBD2,.
TGTGCCACCCGTTTATCCGGCGAGCAGTACTTC,CATRLSGEQYF,TRBV10-3,TRBJ2-7,.,few
TGTGCCAGCAGCCCCAATGGGCGGGGTAGCTCCTACGAGCAGTACTTC,CASSPNGRGSSYEQYF,TRBV14,TRBJ2-7,.,few
TGTGCCAGCAGCCAAGATCAGGGTACGGCCCTCCACTTT,CASSQDQGTALHF,TRBV3-1,TRBJ1-6,.,few
TGTGCCAGCAGTGAGTTACAGGGATACGAAAAACTGTTTTTT,CASSELQGYEKLFF,TRBV2,TRBJ1-4,.,few
TGTGCCAGCAGTGGAGCCCGGGTATCTAATGAGCAGTTCTTC,CASSGARVSNEQFF,TRBV27,TRBJ2-1,.,.
TGTGCCAGCAGTTATCCTCTGGACGAGCAGTACTTC,CASSYPLDEQYF,TRBV6-6,TRBJ2-7,.,many
TGTGCCACCAGCACTAGCGGTAACTTCAATGAGCAGTTCTTC,CATSTSGNFNEQFF,TRBV15,TRBJ2-1,TRBD2,.
TGTGCCAGCAGCAGCCTTACCCTGGGTTCACCCCTCCACTTT,CASSSLTLGSPLHF,TRBV7-6,TRBJ1-6,.,few
TGTGCCACCAGCAAAAACCCAGGGACCGAACCCTACAATGAGCAGTTCTTC,CATSKNPGTEPYNEQFF,TRBV15,TRBJ2-1,.,.
TGTGCCAGCAGTAAGGGGCTTCCGGGCACCGGGGAGCTGTTTTTT,CASSKGLPGTGELFF,TRBV5-5,TRBJ2-2,.,few
TGTGCCATCCGGGACAGTTCCTACAATGAGCAGCTCTTC,CAIRDSSYNEQLF,TRBV10-3,TRBJ2-1,TRBD1,.
TGTGCCAGCAGTTACGGAGGGGGCGGCACAAACATTCAGTACTTC,CASSYGGGGTNIQYF,TRBV6-5,TRBJ2-4,.,few
TGTGCCAGCAGCCCAGCATGGACGGGTACGTACAATGAGCAGTTCTTC,CASSPAWTGTYNEQFF,TRBV3-1,TRBJ2-1,.,few
TGCAGTGCTAGGAGTTCTCAGGTCGCAAATGAGCAGTTCTTC,CSARSSQVANEQFF,TRBV20-1,TRBJ2-1,.,.
TGTGCCAGCACCCCGACTAGCGGGAGGAAGGGTGAGCAGTTCTTC,CASTPTSGRKGEQFF,TRBV12-3/TRBV12-4,TRBJ2-1,TRBD2,.
TGTGCCAGCAGCTTAGATAGGGGGCTCTCCGGGGAGCTGTTTTTT,CASSLDRGLSGELFF,TRBV7-7,TRBJ2-2,TRBD1,few
TGTGCCAGCAGTTTACCGGGGCCTGACGAGCAGTACTTC,CASSLPGPDEQYF,TRBV28,TRBJ2-7,.,.
TGTGCCACCAGCCCGGACGGCTACAATGAGCAGTTCTTC,CATSPDGYNEQFF,TRBV15,TRBJ2-1,.,few
TGTGCCAGCAGTTCCCCTACCCGTCAGCGGGAGGCTTACAATGAGCAGTTCTTC,CASSSPTRQREAYNEQFF,TRBV28,TRBJ2-1,TRBD2,.
TGTGCCAGCAGCTTGCCGACTAGCGGGAGTAGGAATGAGCAGTTCTTC,CASSLPTSGSRNEQFF,TRBV7-9,TRBJ2-1,TRBD2,few
TGTGCCATCAGTGAAGGGGGACTAGCGGGGACCAATGAGCAGTTCTTC,CAISEGGLAGTNEQFF,TRBV10-3,TRBJ2-1,TRBD2,.
TGCAGCGTTTTGGGGACGGATGGGGGCTACACCTTC,CSVLGTDGGYTF,TRBV29-1,TRBJ1-2,.,.
TGTGCCAGCAGTTACTCGAAGGCAGGCAGGAACACTGAAGCTTTCTTT,CASSYSKAGRNTEAFF,TRBV6-5,TRBJ1-1,.,few